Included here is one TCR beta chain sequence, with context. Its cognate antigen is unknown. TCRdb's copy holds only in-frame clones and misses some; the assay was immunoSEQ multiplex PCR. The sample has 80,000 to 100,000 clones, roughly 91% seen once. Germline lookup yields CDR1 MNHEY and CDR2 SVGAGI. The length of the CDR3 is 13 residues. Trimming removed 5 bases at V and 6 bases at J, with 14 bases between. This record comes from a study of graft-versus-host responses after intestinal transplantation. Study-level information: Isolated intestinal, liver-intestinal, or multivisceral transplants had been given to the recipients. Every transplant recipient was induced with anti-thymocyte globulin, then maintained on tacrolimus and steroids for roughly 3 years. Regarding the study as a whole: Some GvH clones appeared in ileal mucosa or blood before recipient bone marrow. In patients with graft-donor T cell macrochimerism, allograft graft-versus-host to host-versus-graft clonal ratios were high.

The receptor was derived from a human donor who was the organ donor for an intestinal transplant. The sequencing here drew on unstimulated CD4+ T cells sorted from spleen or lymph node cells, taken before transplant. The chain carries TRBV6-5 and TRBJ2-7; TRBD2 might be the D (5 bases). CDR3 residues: CASSRGPISEQYF. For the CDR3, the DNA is TGTGCCAGCAGTCGGGGTCCCATTAGCGAGCAGTACTTC.